This entry concerns a single T cell receptor (beta chain). This clone was observed a few times. The target of this receptor is not known. No clone much larger than this one lies a single base away; base qualities are absent. Within the sample, other DNA sequences also encode this same CDR3. All of the isolated RNA was reverse transcribed with the High Capacity cDNA Reverse Transcription Kit, so expressed TCRB transcripts were sequenced. Naive, central memory and regulatory T cell samples underwent deep immunoSEQ sequencing, averaging about 3.57 million total reads per sample. Sorted cells were lysed in RLT buffer, and RNA was extracted using DNase-treated RNeasy Micro or Mini kits according to cell number. Each cell subset was processed on its own to prevent cross-contamination, while patient and healthy donor samples were processed together. TCRB sequences were amplified from cDNA with the immunoSEQ multiplex PCR, producing 87-bp fragments spanning the CDR3 region. Sequencing of the amplicons was done on the Illumina HiSeq platform. The study's processing was this. PCR bias was corrected computationally using synthetic template baselines, and reads within Hamming distance 2 were collapsed, with unmergeable singletons discarded. By aligning reads against IMGT, V, D and J genes, CDR3 length, and insertions or deletions at six rearrangement sites were assigned. Within each subset, clonotype counts were normalized to the number of sorted cells before true diversity and Gini coefficients were calculated with the tcR R package. Repertoire sharing was quantified using the overlap coefficient calculated on TCRB nucleotide sequences. Imported from immuneACCESS, the table was reduced by TCRdb to in-frame sequences with V and J called. These copies leave out some clones; in studies compared against another copy, an unresolved V gene accounts for under half, and the cause of the remainder is not known. V and J calls and clone size are copied from that table; D and trimming were computed from the DNA. Within this sample are around 300,000 clones, with around 15% of them counted one time only. The ten top clones hold approximately 7% of the sample.

Via the germline V gene, CDR1 is MGHRA and CDR2 YSYEKL. From its cysteine to its valine, the CDR3 spans 13 amino acids. The kept DNA is CDR3 alone, 39 bases in frame from the first base. The data stem from a study of beta chain features in type 1 diabetes (dated by TCRdb to 2017 to 2018). For the wider study: No differences in mean age, gender distribution, total cell number or subset yield were found between patients and healthy donors. Across all samples, 107,917,701 sorted cells were examined, and cell number per subset correlated strongly with RNA yield. Whereas all 30 or so donors provided naive and central memory subsets, regulatory and stem cell-like memory subsets were isolated from just 8 patients and about 8 healthy donors. In the study, TCRB repertoires of sorted circulating CD4+ T cell subsets from recently diagnosed type 1 diabetes patients were compared with those of matched healthy donors. Broad study findings and their caveats: PCR might favor shorter templates, but patient and control samples were amplified and corrected together, so any skew would affect both groups equally. At VDJ recombination sites, patients with type 1 diabetes made fewer insertions and deleted more nucleotides, a pattern implying thymic rearrangement abnormalities. The naive, central memory and regulatory TCRB repertoires appeared to resemble one another more closely among patients than among healthy donors. HLA sub-analyses involved small numbers of individuals, so any influence of HLA type on TCRB rearrangement remained unresolved. Type 1 diabetes patients showed a moderate but significant shortening of TCRB CDR3 length in all four CD4+ subsets. Because cDNA was sequenced instead of genomic DNA, highly expressing activated cells could be over-represented, though the groups showed no difference in activation or CD3 levels.

Each donor gave one peripheral blood draw, averaging approximately 110 mL, which was collected into heparinised tubes. A BD FACSAria II was used to sort naive, central memory, regulatory and stem cell-like memory CD4+ T cells with a panel that included CD45RO, CCR7, CD25, CD127, CD95 and CD27. Purity was above 95% for every sorted population. PBMCs were separated immediately by Lymphoprep density gradient centrifugation and were stained directly, without being cultured. So that batch effects would be minimized, each experiment stained and sorted samples in pairs, pairing one healthy donor with one patient.

This clonotype originated in a man younger than 45 in good health. The chain joins TRBV4-1 to TRBJ2-7, with the identity of the D gene unclear. The sample consisted of central memory CD4+ T cells from blood. The bases are TGTGCCAGCAGCCAAGATTGGCGTGGTGAGCAGTACGTC. Translated, it reads CASSQDWRGEQYV.